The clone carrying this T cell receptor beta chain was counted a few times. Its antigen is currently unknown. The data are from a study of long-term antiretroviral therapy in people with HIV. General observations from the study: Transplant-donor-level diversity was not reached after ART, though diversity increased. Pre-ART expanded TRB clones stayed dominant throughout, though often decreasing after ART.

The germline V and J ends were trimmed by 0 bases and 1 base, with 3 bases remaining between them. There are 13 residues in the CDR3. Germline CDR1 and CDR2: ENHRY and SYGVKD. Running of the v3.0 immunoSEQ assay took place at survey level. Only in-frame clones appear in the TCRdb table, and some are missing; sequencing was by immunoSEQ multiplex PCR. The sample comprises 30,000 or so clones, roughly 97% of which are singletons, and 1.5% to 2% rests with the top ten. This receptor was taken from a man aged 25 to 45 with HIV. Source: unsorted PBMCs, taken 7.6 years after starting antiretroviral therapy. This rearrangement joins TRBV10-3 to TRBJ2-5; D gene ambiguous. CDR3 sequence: CAISESVQETQYF. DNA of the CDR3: TGTGCCATCAGTGAGTCGGTCCAAGAGACCCAGTACTTC.